The 20 T cell receptor beta chains given below trace back to one sample, sequenced in a study of tissue T cells after allogeneic stem cell transplantation (dated by TCRdb to between 2022 and 2023). Per the publication, the time point label means: human tissue collected at research (rapid) autopsy. Libraries were prepared through the immunoSEQ multiplex PCR assay. The table was pulled from immuneACCESS by TCRdb, which kept in-frame rearrangements only. Such tables lose some clones; where checked, under half of the loss comes from unresolved V genes, and the rest has no known cause. This sample gives tens of thousands of clones in total; 73% of them show up just once. Approximately 7.7% of the sample is held by the ten biggest clonotypes. Material: tissue from the ileum, obtained at autopsy. The receptors shown here come from a female donor at least 60 years old with lung cancer.

The rearrangement joins TRBV3-1 (or the pseudogene TRBV3-2) to TRBJ2-2; 7 bases align to TRBD1. Germline CDR1 and CDR2: LGHDT and YNNKEL (reference sequence). J lost 5 bases, V lost 6 bases, and 12 bases had no gene match. CDR3 length: 16 amino acids. CDR3 region: CASRLAGGGRTGELFF. The CDR3 DNA is TGTGCCAGCAGACTCGCAGGGGGTGGTAGGACCGGGGAGCTGTTTTTT.

The V gene is TRBV19, the J gene TRBJ2-3; D is uncertain. Germline V lookup: CDR1 LNHDA, CDR2 SQIVND (reference sequence). The CDR3 is made up of 12 amino acids. The V end lost 6 bases, the J end lost 5 bases, and 9 bases lay between the germline ends. CDR3 amino acids: CASSHPEDTQYF. The CDR3 DNA is TGTGCCAGTAGCCACCCCGAAGATACGCAGTATTTT.

This clone occurred a few times. This chain links TRBV19 with TRBJ2-1; 7 bases are a match to TRBD2. V dropped 10 bases and J dropped 8; count of bases not matched to a gene: 14. Looked up from germline, CDR1 is LNHDA and CDR2 is SQIVND (reference sequence). This CDR3 is 14 amino acids long. CDR3 region: CATKAGRGYDEQFF. Written as DNA, the CDR3 is TGTGCCACTAAAGCGGGAAGAGGGTATGATGAGCAGTTCTTC.

This chain joins TRBV4-1 and TRBJ2-1; D may match TRBD1 or TRBD2 (6 bases each). This CDR3 spans 15 amino acids. V was trimmed by 1 base and J by 9 bases, leaving 16 bases between them. CDR1 and CDR2 (germline): MGHRA, YSYEKL. Here the CDR3 DNA reads TGCGCCAGCAGCCAAGGACAGGCGGGGTTTGGTGAGCAGTTCTTC. It specifies CASSQGQAGFGEQFF.

The chain employs TRBV5-5 and TRBJ2-3; D is uncertain. CDR3 length equals 14 residues. V dropped 5 bases and J dropped 0 bases, with 10 bases sitting between them. Germline V CDR1 and CDR2: SGHKS, YYEKEE (reference sequence). The CDR3 sequence: CASRGALSTDTQYF. For the CDR3, the DNA is TGTGCCAGCAGAGGAGCCCTAAGCACAGATACGCAGTATTTT.

The chain links TRBV10-1 to TRBJ2-7; TRBD1 aligns across 8 bases. The CDR3 length is 14 residues. Germline assignment: CDR1 WNHNN and CDR2 SYGVQD (reference sequence). Germline trimming cut 5 bases from V and 1 base from J; bases unmatched to any gene: 4. The chain's CDR3 is CASSPQGGSYEQYF. The DNA of the CDR3 is TGCGCCAGCAGTCCACAGGGGGGATCCTACGAGCAGTACTTC.

This clone was counted only a few times. The same CDR3 arises from other DNA sequences in this sample as well. The genes are TRBV24-1 and TRBJ1-2; D unclear. The CDR3 runs 12 residues. Per the germline V gene, CDR1 is KGHDR and CDR2 is SFDVKD. Trimming left V 2 bases short and J 5 bases short, with 5 bases between. This chain's CDR3 is CATSDSNYGYTF. For the CDR3, the DNA is TGTGCCACCAGTGATTCGAATTATGGCTACACCTTC.

The V call is TRBV5-5, the J call TRBJ1-1, with 7 bases that match TRBD1. V lost 4 bases to trimming and J lost 2 bases; unmatched junction nucleotides: 5. This CDR3 is 14 amino acids long. CDR1 is SGHKS and CDR2 is YYEKEE in the germline V gene (reference sequence). CDR3 sequence (DNA): TGTGCCAGCAGCCGGGGACAGACAAACACTGAAGCTTTCTTT. Translated, it gives CASSRGQTNTEAFF.

The chain is built from TRBV2 and TRBJ2-5, with D hard to call. The length of the CDR3 is 13 residues. Germline V CDR1 and CDR2: SNHLY, FYNNEI. V lost 2 bases and J lost 5, with 9 bases in between. CDR3 DNA sequence: TGTGCCAGCAGTGAAAAGCGAAGGGAGACCCAGTACTTC. Protein sequence: CASSEKRRETQYF.

The chain joins TRBV18 to TRBJ1-2; 7 nucleotides line up with TRBD1. The J segment lost 2 bases and the V segment lost 2 bases, leaving 8 bases of the junction unmatched. The CDR3 is 16 residues long. Germline V CDR1 and CDR2: KGHSH, LQKENI. This chain's CDR3 is CASSPIRQGINYGYTF. In DNA, the CDR3 is TGTGCCAGCTCACCAATTCGACAGGGAATAAACTATGGCTACACCTTC.

This sequence joins TRBV7-2 and TRBJ1-2; D is possibly TRBD1 (5 bases). The CDR3 is 14 residues long. Germline-derived CDR1 and CDR2 are SGHTA and FQGNSA. The ends were cut back, 2 bases at V and 3 bases at J, with 10 bases in the middle. Written as DNA, the CDR3 is TGTGCCAGCAGCTTAAGCAGGGCAGACTATGGCTACACCTTC. It yields the protein CASSLSRADYGYTF.

This sequence joins TRBV15 and TRBJ2-4; 10 positions match TRBD2. This CDR3 is 19 amino acids long. V was pared by 1 base and J by 4 bases, with 13 bases of the junction left unmatched. Germline lookup yields CDR1 LNHNV and CDR2 YYDKDF (reference sequence). The CDR3 region has the DNA TGTGCCACCAGCAGAGGCACTATGAGGCTAGCGGGAGTGAAAAACATTCAGTACTTC. This sequence encodes CATSRGTMRLAGVKNIQYF.

CDR3: CASSLEGSDTQYF. Here the CDR3 DNA reads TGTGCCAGCAGTTTAGAAGGGTCAGATACGCAGTATTTT. The chain recombines TRBV12-3 or TRBV12-4 with TRBJ2-3; D uncertain. The CDR3 spans 13 residues. The V gene lost 1 base and the J gene lost 4 bases, with 6 bases spanning the gap.

The CDR3 nucleotides read TGCAGCGTAGAGGGTGCGGCGCCTGAAGCTTTCTTT. It yields the protein CSVEGAAPEAFF. The chain carries TRBV29-1 and TRBJ1-1; D is unclear. The CDR3 has 12 residues. Trimming stripped 6 bases from V and 6 bases from J, with 14 bases between. Germline CDR1 is SQVTM and CDR2 is ANQGSEA.

V usage is TRBV6-5 and J usage is TRBJ1-6; D unclear. In germline, CDR1 is MNHEY, CDR2 SVGAGI. Trimming took 7 bases from V and 5 from J, leaving 9 bases between them. CDR3 length: 13 amino acids. CDR3 sequence reads: CASNRGNNSPLHF. The CDR3 coding sequence is TGTGCCAGCAATCGGGGAAATAATTCACCCCTCCACTTT.

J is TRBJ2-1 and V is TRBV19; TRBD1 agrees at 8 bases. The germline V gene has CDR1 LNHDA and CDR2 SQIVND (reference sequence). Trimming at V came to 4 bases and at J to 5 bases, leaving 13 bases not matched to a gene. This CDR3 spans 17 amino acids. CDR3 coding DNA: TGTGCCAGTAGTACCCAACGGACAGGGCGTTTGAACAATGAGCAGTTCTTC. Residues: CASSTQRTGRLNNEQFF.

The count of this clone is one. V usage is TRBV19 and J usage is TRBJ2-7; unclear D gene. The CDR3 has 14 amino acids. V lost 5 bases and J lost 3, with 14 bases in between. The germline CDR1 and CDR2 sequences are LNHDA and SQIVND (reference sequence). Written as DNA, the CDR3 is TGTGCCAGTAGTCTCCGGGCCCCATTCTACGAGCAGTACTTC. Its protein product is CASSLRAPFYEQYF.

The chain links TRBV7-9 to TRBJ2-5, with D unclear. The CDR3 totals 15 residues. Germline V lookup: CDR1 SEHNR, CDR2 FQNEAQ (reference sequence). V dropped 5 bases and J dropped 5 bases, with 18 bases sitting between them. CDR3 protein: CASSPLGPPLETQYF. Here the CDR3 DNA reads TGTGCCAGCAGCCCCCTCGGCCCACCACTTGAGACCCAGTACTTC.

The gene calls are TRBV15 and TRBJ1-6, with 7 bases fitting TRBD1. Germline lookup yields CDR1 LNHNV and CDR2 YYDKDF (reference sequence). V lost 0 bases to trimming and J lost 4 bases; unmatched junction nucleotides: 6. The CDR3 runs 17 residues. The CDR3 DNA follows: TGTGCCACCAGCAGAGACCTTTCGACAGGGTATAATTCACCCCTCCACTTT. Amino acids: CATSRDLSTGYNSPLHF.

The V and J genes are TRBV10-2 and TRBJ2-1, with 10 bases matching TRBD2. V dropped 3 bases and J dropped 7; count of bases not matched to a gene: 12. From germline, CDR1 is WSHSY and CDR2 SAAADI. CDR3 length: 17 residues. This chain's CDR3 is CASSEYSSGRAGNEQFF. The CDR3 region has the DNA TGCGCCAGCAGTGAATATTCCAGCGGGAGGGCCGGGAATGAGCAGTTCTTC.